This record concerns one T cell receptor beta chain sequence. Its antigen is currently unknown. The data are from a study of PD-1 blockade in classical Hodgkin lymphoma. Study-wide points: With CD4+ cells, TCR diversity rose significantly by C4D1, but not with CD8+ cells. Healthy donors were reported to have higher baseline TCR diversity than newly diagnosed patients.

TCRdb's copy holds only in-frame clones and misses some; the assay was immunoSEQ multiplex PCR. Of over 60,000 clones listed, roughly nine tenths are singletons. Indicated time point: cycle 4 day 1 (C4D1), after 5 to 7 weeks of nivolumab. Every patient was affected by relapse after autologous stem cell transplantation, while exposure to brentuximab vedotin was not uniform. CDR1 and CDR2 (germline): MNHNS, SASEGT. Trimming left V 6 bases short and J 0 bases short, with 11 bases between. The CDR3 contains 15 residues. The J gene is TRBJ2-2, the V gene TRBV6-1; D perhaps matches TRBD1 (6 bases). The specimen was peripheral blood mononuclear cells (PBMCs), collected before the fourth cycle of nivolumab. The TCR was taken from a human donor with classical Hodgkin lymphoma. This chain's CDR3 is CASSLGHANTGELFF. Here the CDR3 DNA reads TGTGCCAGCAGCTTGGGACACGCGAACACCGGGGAGCTGTTTTTT.